This T cell receptor (beta chain) is drawn from a study of blood T cell repertoires in COVID-19 (dated by TCRdb to the early 2020s). About the full investigation: Collaborator samples came from the United States, Italy and Spain and covered acute and convalescent phases of COVID-19. The material from the prospective study consisted of cDNA or gDNA derived from T cells, B-cell-depleted T cells, or PBMCs. Deeply sampled blood TCRbeta repertoires from subjects exposed to, actively infected with, or recovered from COVID-19 were included in the dataset. A freely available public database, intended as a resource for researchers studying the immune response to SARS-CoV-2, is where the repertoires were released. The samples were drawn from two sources: the first 160 participants of the ongoing ImmuneRACE study, and over 950 subjects contributed by 6 global collaborators. Nearly every sample came with metadata listing a de-identified subject ID, COVID-19 status, age in years and sex. Where available, HLA class I and class II types were obtained from metadata supplied by the sample provider rather than from assay-based typing. What the research found in general, with its limitations: The quantity of clinical and demographic metadata differed by source and by participant and was supplied without curation.

TCRbeta CDR3 regions were amplified from genomic DNA by means of the immunoSEQ Assay, a bias-controlled multiplex PCR. The paper's data handling went like this. The number of nucleated cells in each sample was estimated from the amplification of reference gene primers within the assay. To quantify the absolute abundance of each unique TCRbeta CDR3 rearrangement, sequence reads were collapsed and filtered. Productive Simpson clonality was computed per sample as the square root of Simpson's diversity index over productive rearrangements. Here the immuneACCESS table is served through TCRdb, limited to in-frame sequences with V and J called. Missing clones are a known gap in these copies; in checked studies unresolved V genes cover under half, and the rest lacks a known reason. V, J and clone size were drawn from that table, and D and trimming were deduced from the DNA. Present in this sample are about 250,000 clones, about 79% of which were seen just once. Together, the top ten hold roughly 10% of the sample.

About this clone itself: No cognate antigen has been identified for it. Base-call qualities are not available, and no considerably larger clone is one nucleotide away.

Whole blood was collected in K2EDTA tubes by collaborating institutions according to the institutions' own protocols. Collaborator samples were shipped for TCRbeta analysis as frozen whole blood, isolated PBMCs, or DNA extracted from either sample type. V is shortened by 3 bases, J by 5 bases, and the region joining them spans 22 bases. Looking up the germline V gene yields CDR1 MGHDK and CDR2 SYGVNS. Counted from cysteine to phenylalanine, this CDR3 has 18 amino acids. Here the CDR3 DNA is all that survives: 54 bases in frame from base 1. Recombination linked TRBV25-1 to TRBJ2-2, with TRBD1 perhaps the D gene, on 7 matching bases. This receptor was identified in a man older than 75 with acute or convalescent COVID-19. Sequencing used peripheral blood. The CDR3 has the sequence CASSDPGTAFAGTGELFF. The DNA sequence reads TGTGCCAGCAGTGACCCCGGGACAGCCTTTGCGGGGACCGGGGAGCTGTTTTTT.